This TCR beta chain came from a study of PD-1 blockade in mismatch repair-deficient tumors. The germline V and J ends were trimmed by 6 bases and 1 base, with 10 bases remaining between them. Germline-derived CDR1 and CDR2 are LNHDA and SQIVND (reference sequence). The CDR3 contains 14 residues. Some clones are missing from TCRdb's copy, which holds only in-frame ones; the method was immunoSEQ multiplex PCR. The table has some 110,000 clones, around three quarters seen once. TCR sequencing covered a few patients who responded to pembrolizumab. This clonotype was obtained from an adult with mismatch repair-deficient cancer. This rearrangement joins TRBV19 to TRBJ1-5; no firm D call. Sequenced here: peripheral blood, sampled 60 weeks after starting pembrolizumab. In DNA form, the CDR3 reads TGTGCCAGTAGGTCCTCACAGAGCAATCAGCCCCAGCATTTT. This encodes CASRSSQSNQPQHF.